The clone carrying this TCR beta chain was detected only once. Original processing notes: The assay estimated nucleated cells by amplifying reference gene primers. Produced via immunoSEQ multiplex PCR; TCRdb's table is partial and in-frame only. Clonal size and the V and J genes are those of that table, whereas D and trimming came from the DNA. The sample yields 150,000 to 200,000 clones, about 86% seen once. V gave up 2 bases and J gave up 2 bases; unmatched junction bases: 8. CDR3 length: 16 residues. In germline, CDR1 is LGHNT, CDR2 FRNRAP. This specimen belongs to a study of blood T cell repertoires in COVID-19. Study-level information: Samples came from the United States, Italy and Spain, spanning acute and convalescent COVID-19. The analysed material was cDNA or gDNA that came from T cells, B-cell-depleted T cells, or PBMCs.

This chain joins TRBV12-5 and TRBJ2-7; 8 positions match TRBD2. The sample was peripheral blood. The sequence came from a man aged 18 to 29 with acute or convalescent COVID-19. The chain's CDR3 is CASGLSAGGFTYEQYF. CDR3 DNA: TGTGCTAGTGGTTTGTCGGCGGGGGGTTTTACCTACGAGCAGTACTTC.